The 27 T cell receptor beta chains reported below all come from one sample, sequenced in a study of post-analysis software for immune sequencing data. General study results and limits: In patients, TRBV5-6, TRBV5-1 and TRBV20-1 belonged to roughly five TRBV segments found more frequently than in controls.

Their antigens remain unidentified. Incorporated into the TCR beta cDNA libraries were unique molecular identifiers, which served to reduce PCR and sequencing biases. TCRdb re-derived calls from the PCR reads in MiXCR, one entry per CDR3 protein. The table has about 540,000 distinct CDR3 sequences, less than 40% seen once. Material for sequencing was blood. These TCRs come from a girl aged 2-17 years with multiple sclerosis.

The chain links TRBV7-9 to TRBJ1-2, with D hard to call. Germline V gene sequence: CDR1 SEHNR, CDR2 FQNEAQ (reference sequence). The length of the CDR3 is 12 residues. V shed 1 base and J shed 6 bases, with 6 bases lying between them. DNA for the CDR3: TGTGCCAGCAGCTTAGTTTTTGATGGCTACACCTTC. This gives the protein CASSLVFDGYTF.

In its sample, this clonotype was seen a few times. The rearrangement joins TRBV28 to TRBJ2-4; possibly TRBD1 or TRBD2 for D (5 bases each). V was trimmed by 3 bases and J by 4 bases, leaving 10 bases between them. The CDR3 covers 14 residues. Looked up from germline, CDR1 is MDHEN and CDR2 is SYDVKM. CDR3 in DNA: TGTGCCAGCAGTTTCTGGGACGGGAAAAACATTCAGTACTTC. Translating it yields CASSFWDGKNIQYF.

The chain combines TRBV9 with TRBJ2-7; D is possibly TRBD1 or TRBD2 (5 bases each). Germline CDR1 reads SGDLS; CDR2 reads YYNGEE. Trimming cost V 4 bases and J 4 bases, with 12 bases left between them. The CDR3 totals 13 residues. The chain's CDR3 is CASSSGPVYEQYF. The CDR3 bases are TGTGCCAGCAGCTCGGGACCCGTATACGAGCAGTACTTC.

This chain joins TRBV5-1 and TRBJ1-4, with a weak D call TRBD1 (5 bases). CDR1 and CDR2 from the germline V gene are SGHRS and YFSETQ. CDR3 length equals 15 residues. V lost 3 bases, J lost 7 bases, and 16 bases lay in between. DNA of the CDR3: TGCGCCAGCAGCTCGCGCCCGGGACTGCTTGAAAAACTGTTTTTT. This codes for CASSSRPGLLEKLFF. The whole variable domain, filled in from reference TRBV5-1 and TRBJ1-4, reads KAGVTQTPRYLIKTRGQQVTLSCSPISGHRSVSWYQQTPGQGLQFLFEYFSETQRNKGNFPGRFSGRQFSNSRSEMNVSTLELGDSALYLCASSSRPGLLEKLFFGSGTQLSVL.

The chain recombines TRBV27 with TRBJ2-7; 10 bases align to TRBD1. Germline V gene data show CDR1 as MNHEY and CDR2 as SMNVEV (reference sequence). The CDR3 has 12 amino acids. Unmatched junction bases numbered 7, after V lost 11 bases and J lost 6 bases. The CDR3 here is CAGRTGGGEQYF. Written as DNA, the CDR3 is TGTGCCGGTAGGACAGGGGGTGGCGAGCAGTACTTC.

The chain links TRBV12-3 or TRBV12-4 to TRBJ1-6; 7 nucleotides line up with TRBD1. Losses at the gene ends were 6 bases for V and 4 bases for J; bases not matched to a gene: 6. The CDR3 extends over 15 amino acids. CDR3 residues: CASRGFRGYNSPLHF. The CDR3 bases are TGTGCCAGCAGGGGCTTCAGGGGGTATAATTCACCCCTCCACTTT.

This clonotype was found once. The J gene is TRBJ2-1, the V gene TRBV15; D gene unclear. Trimming took off 6 bases at V and 13 bases at J, with 4 bases between the two ends. The CDR3 is 8 residues long. Germline V lookup: CDR1 LNHNV, CDR2 YYDKDF (reference sequence). Written as DNA, the CDR3 is TGTGCCACCAGGACCCAGTTCTTC. Amino acid sequence: CATRTQFF.

About this clonotype itself: At one boundary the junction diverges from the germline segment, which might be a read error. The chain links TRBV5-1 to TRBJ2-3; 11 bases are a match to TRBD2. Germline CDR1 SGHRS, CDR2 YFSETQ. This CDR3 is built from 16 residues. DNA for the CDR3: TGCGCCAGCGGCTTAGCGGGGGGGCCTTTCACAGATACGCAGTATTTT. Amino acids: CASGLAGGPFTDTQYF. The whole variable domain, filled in from reference TRBV5-1 and TRBJ2-3, reads KAGVTQTPRYLIKTRGQQVTLSCSPISGHRSVSWYQQTPGQGLQFLFEYFSETQRNKGNFPGRFSGRQFSNSRSEMNVSTLELGDSALYLCASGLAGGPFTDTQYFGPGTRLTVL.

This rearrangement joins TRBV12-3 or TRBV12-4 to TRBJ1-6; 9 positions agree with TRBD1. The CDR3 has 14 amino acids. V trimming: 7 bases; J trimming: 8 bases; junction bases outside the gene matches: 6. CDR3 sequence: CASTSGTGYSPLHF. DNA for the CDR3: TGTGCCAGCACGTCCGGGACAGGGTATTCACCCCTCCACTTT.

This clonotype was seen at least ten times. This CDR3 reads CASSSGLDVETQYF. The CDR3 DNA follows: TGTGCCAGCAGTTCGGGGCTAGATGTCGAGACCCAGTACTTC. This chain connects TRBV27 to TRBJ2-5, with D tentatively TRBD1 or TRBD2 (5 bases each). Per the germline V gene, CDR1 is MNHEY and CDR2 is SMNVEV (reference sequence). Trimming cost V 4 bases and J 5 bases, with 14 bases left between them. The CDR3 has 14 amino acids.

The chain recombines TRBV20-1 with TRBJ2-4, with D unclear. With the DNA end fitting TRBJ2-7 better, the J assignment may be wrong. Per germline, CDR1 DFQATT and CDR2 SNEGSKA (reference sequence). This CDR3 contains 11 residues. CDR3 coding DNA: TGCAGTGTTAGTTTCTTGGGCGAGCAGTACTTC. It is translated as CSVSFLGEQYF.

This rearrangement joins TRBV7-9 to TRBJ2-3; 7 bases match TRBD1. The germline V gene encodes CDR1 SEHNR and CDR2 FQNEAQ (reference sequence). The trim removed 3 bases at V and 1 base at J, leaving 7 bases unmatched. The length of the CDR3 is 16 residues. CDR3 DNA sequence: TGTGCCAGCAGCTTTTCGACAGGGACCGGCACAGATACGCAGTATTTT. Translated: CASSFSTGTGTDTQYF.

The rearrangement joins TRBV28 to TRBJ1-2; 7 bases are shared with TRBD1. This CDR3 region has 16 residues. Unmatched junction bases numbered 9, after V lost 5 bases and J lost 0 bases. CDR1 MDHEN and CDR2 SYDVKM come from the germline V gene. The CDR3 is CASSPIGGTANYGYTF. Here the CDR3 DNA reads TGTGCCAGCAGTCCCATCGGGGGGACAGCTAACTATGGCTACACCTTC.

The J gene is TRBJ1-5, the V gene TRBV7-9; D gene uncertain. Germline loops: CDR1 SEHNR, CDR2 FQNEAQ (reference sequence). The CDR3 sequence is 15 residues long. V shed 3 bases and J shed 0 bases, with 9 bases lying between them. DNA of the CDR3: TGTGCCAGCAGCTTGGGAGAATATAGCAATCAGCCCCAGCATTTT. It encodes CASSLGEYSNQPQHF.

The sample holds many counts of this clonotype. This sequence joins TRBV15 and TRBJ2-1, with a tentative D call TRBD2 (5 bases). V was clipped by 3 bases and J by 4 bases, with 10 bases between them. Germline values: CDR1 LNHNV, CDR2 YYDKDF (reference sequence). This CDR3 is 14 amino acids long. The CDR3 DNA reads TGTGCCACCAGCAGGGAACTAGTATACAATGAGCAGTTCTTC. It specifies CATSRELVYNEQFF.

Only a few counts were recorded for this clonotype. The CDR3 nucleotides are TGTGCCAGCCAACTCCAGGGGGTAGTCGACGAGCAGTACTTC. This sequence encodes CASQLQGVVDEQYF. The chain employs TRBV18 and TRBJ2-7; 7 nucleotides align to TRBD1. There are 14 residues in the CDR3. The V gene end was trimmed by 8 bases and the J gene end by 5 bases; junction bases not matched to a gene: 12. The germline gives CDR1 KGHSH, CDR2 LQKENI.

This rearrangement joins TRBV12-3 or TRBV12-4 to TRBJ1-6, with 7 bases fitting TRBD1. CDR3 length equals 15 residues. Germline trimming cut 8 bases from V and 1 base from J; bases unmatched to any gene: 5. In DNA form, the CDR3 reads TGTGCCAGCGGGGCAGGGGGATCCTATAATTCACCCCTCCACTTT. The encoded protein is CASGAGGSYNSPLHF.

About this clonotype itself: Sequence at one end of the junction differs from germline and may be a read error. The chain recombines TRBV6-1 with TRBJ1-6; no reliable D call. Germline loops: CDR1 MNHNS, CDR2 SASEGT. This CDR3 spans 14 amino acids. CDR3 in amino acids: CASGKSSYNSPLHF. CDR3 nucleotide sequence: TGTGCCAGCGGAAAGAGCTCCTATAATTCGCCCCTCCACTTT.

The chain combines TRBV5-6 with TRBJ2-5; a possible D gene is TRBD2 (5 bases). Germline V gives CDR1 SGHDT, CDR2 YYEEEE. Trimming shortened V by 4 bases and J by 5 bases, and 12 bases separated the two germline ends. The CDR3 spans 13 residues. CDR3 sequence reads: CASSPGRTETQYF. CDR3 coding DNA: TGTGCCAGCAGCCCCGGTCGGACTGAGACCCAGTACTTC. The whole variable domain, remainder taken from reference TRBV5-6 and TRBJ2-5, is DAGVTQSPTHLIKTRGQQVTLRCSPKSGHDTVSWYQQALGQGPQFIFQYYEEEERQRGNFPDRFSGHQFPNYSSELNVNALLLGDSALYLCASSPGRTETQYFGPGTRLLVL.

In this sample, this clonotype turned up a few times. V usage is TRBV4-1 and J usage is TRBJ2-3; weak D call: TRBD2 (7 bases). This CDR3 is built from 14 residues. Germline V gene sequence: CDR1 MGHRA, CDR2 YSYEKL. The V gene lost 0 bases and the J gene lost 7 bases, with 11 bases spanning the gap. The CDR3 bases are TGCGCCAGCAGCCAAGATCGGGGGGCGAATACGCAGTATTTT. Translation gives CASSQDRGANTQYF.

The chain combines TRBV5-1 with TRBJ2-7; 7 bases align to TRBD1. The J call may not be correct, given that the DNA end is closer to TRBJ2-4. CDR1 and CDR2 from the germline V gene are SGHRS and YFSETQ. The CDR3 is 16 amino acids. This CDR3 reads CASSPSPGTEENIQYF. The CDR3 region has the DNA TGCGCCAGCAGCCCTTCCCCCGGGACAGAAGAAAACATTCAGTACTTC.

The rearrangement links TRBV29-1 to TRBJ1-2; unclear D gene. The CDR3 is made up of 13 amino acids. Germline values: CDR1 SQVTM, CDR2 ANQGSEA. The ends were cut back, 1 base at V and 6 bases at J, with 12 bases in the middle. The CDR3: CSVEGGLGHGYTF. CDR3 DNA: TGCAGCGTTGAAGGAGGGCTGGGCCATGGCTACACCTTC.

This clonotype was seen more than once but under ten times. This chain uses TRBV6-1 with TRBJ1-2; D remains ambiguous. Trimming removed 1 base at V and 2 bases at J, with 11 bases between. The CDR3 has 15 amino acids. The germline gives CDR1 MNHNS, CDR2 SASEGT. CDR3 in amino acids: CASSEGAGVNYGYTF. DNA for the CDR3: TGTGCCAGCAGTGAAGGTGCTGGGGTAAACTATGGCTACACCTTC.

This chain connects TRBV7-8 to TRBJ2-1, with TRBD1 matching over 10 bases. The germline V gene encodes CDR1 SGHVS and CDR2 FQNEAQ. The V segment lost 1 base and the J segment 4 bases; nucleotides outside the gene matches: 10. The CDR3 consists of 18 residues. CDR3 sequence: CASSLVGSGQGLYNEQFF. DNA for the CDR3: TGTGCCAGCAGCTTAGTGGGGTCGGGACAGGGGTTATACAATGAGCAGTTCTTC.

CDR3 loop: CASSLAGSRSYTF. CDR3 nucleotides: TGTGCCAGCAGCTTAGCAGGGTCTCGAAGCTACACCTTC. V and J are TRBV7-2 and TRBJ1-2; D unresolved. The CDR3 length is 13 residues. Germline V gene lookup returns CDR1 SGHTA and CDR2 FQGNSA. The V gene lost 0 bases and the J gene lost 9 bases, with 11 bases spanning the gap.

V and J are TRBV7-9 and TRBJ2-7, with TRBD2 matching 8 bases. This CDR3 is built from 15 residues. CDR1 is SEHNR, CDR2 FQNEAQ, per germline (reference sequence). Unmatched junction bases numbered 11, after V lost 5 bases and J lost 5 bases. The CDR3 is CASSPPGLEGNEQYF. The CDR3 region has the DNA TGTGCCAGCAGCCCCCCGGGACTAGAGGGTAACGAGCAGTACTTC. The entire variable domain, with the rest obtained from reference TRBV7-9 and TRBJ2-7, is as follows: DTGVSQNPRHKITKRGQNVTFRCDPISEHNRLYWYRQTLGQGPEFLTYFQNEAQLEKSRLLSDRFSAERPKGSFSTLEIQRTEQGDSAMYLCASSPPGLEGNEQYFGPGTRLTVT.

The rearrangement links TRBV20-1 to TRBJ1-5, with D hard to call. V dropped 5 bases and J dropped 7 bases, with 24 bases sitting between them. This CDR3 is 16 amino acids long. Germline CDR1 DFQATT, CDR2 SNEGSKA (reference sequence). CDR3 DNA sequence: TGCAGTGCTCATAACAGCCTAGAGCCTTGGAGGCAGCCCCAGCATTTT. This encodes CSAHNSLEPWRQPQHF.